The sequence of this TCR beta chain was determined in a study of blood T cell repertoires in COVID-19 (dated by TCRdb to the early 2020s). In the study overall: Samples covering the acute and convalescent phases of COVID-19 were provided by collaborators in the United States, Italy and Spain. Where available, HLA class I and class II types were taken from metadata supplied by the sample provider and were not determined by assay-based typing. The sample metadata nearly always contained a de-identified subject ID, COVID-19 status, age in years and sex. Subjects who had been exposed to COVID-19, were actively infected with it, or had recovered from it provided the deeply sampled blood TCRbeta repertoires that made up the dataset. The prospective study material was composed of cDNA or gDNA derived from T cells, B-cell-depleted T cells, or PBMCs. The repertoires were released in a freely available public database meant as a resource for research on the immune response to SARS-CoV-2. The samples were drawn from two sources: the first 160 participants of the ongoing ImmuneRACE study, and approximately 1,300 subjects contributed by 6 global collaborators.

V is shortened by 7 bases, J by 5 bases, and the region joining them spans 14 bases. The CDR3 measures 12 amino acids from cysteine to phenylalanine. Only CDR3 DNA is held: 36 bases, read in frame from base 1. Reading the germline V gene gives CDR1 SQVTM and CDR2 ANQGSEA. Points the paper makes about the study in general: The amount of clinical and demographic metadata varied by source and participant and was provided uncurated.

Whole blood was collected in K2EDTA tubes by collaborating institutions according to the institutions' own protocols. For TCRbeta analysis, collaborators shipped samples as frozen whole blood, isolated PBMCs, or DNA extracted from either of those sample types. TCRbeta CDR3 regions were amplified from genomic DNA using the immunoSEQ Assay, a bias-controlled multiplex PCR. Per the original workflow: Nucleated cell counts per sample were estimated from amplification of reference gene primers within the assay. Sequence reads were collapsed and filtered to measure the absolute abundance of every unique TCRbeta CDR3 rearrangement. For each sample, productive Simpson clonality was calculated by taking the square root of Simpson's diversity index across productive rearrangements. TCRdb carries this immuneACCESS record with in-frame sequences only. Its versions omit some clonotypes, under half of them owing to an unresolved V gene in the studies checked, with the rest unexplained. V, J and clone size derive from that table, while D and trimming were established from the DNA sequence. Present in this sample are fewer than 250,000 clones, 85% to 90% of which were seen just once. 3.5% to 4.5% of the sample belongs to the ten largest clones.

Comment on this clone: Its antigen remains undetermined. Per-nucleotide qualities are absent, and no much larger clonotype sits a single base away.

Sequenced sample: peripheral blood. The V and J segments used are TRBV29-1 and TRBJ1-1; TRBD1 is a possible D gene, resting on 5 matching bases. This sequence originates from a human donor in a cohort sampled during active COVID-19. The CDR3 reads CSGAGVETEAFF. The DNA is TGCAGCGGAGCGGGGGTTGAGACTGAAGCTTTCTTT.